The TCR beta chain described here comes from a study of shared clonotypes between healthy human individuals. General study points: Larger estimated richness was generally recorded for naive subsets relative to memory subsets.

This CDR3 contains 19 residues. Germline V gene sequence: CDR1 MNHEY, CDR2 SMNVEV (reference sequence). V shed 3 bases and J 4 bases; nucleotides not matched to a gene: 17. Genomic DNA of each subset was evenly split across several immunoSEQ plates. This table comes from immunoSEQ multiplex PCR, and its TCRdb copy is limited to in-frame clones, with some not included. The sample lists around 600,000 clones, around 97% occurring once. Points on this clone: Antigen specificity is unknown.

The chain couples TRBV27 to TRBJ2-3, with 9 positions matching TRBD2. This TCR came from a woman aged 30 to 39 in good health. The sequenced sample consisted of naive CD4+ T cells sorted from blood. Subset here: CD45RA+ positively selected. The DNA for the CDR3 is TGTGCCAGCAGTTTCCGAACTTCGGCTAGCGGGACTAGACCAGATACGCAGTATTTT. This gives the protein CASSFRTSASGTRPDTQYF.